The clone carrying this TCR beta chain was detected only a few times. No antigen is known for it. The sample originates from a study of cytomegalovirus exposure and HLA in healthy donors. Broader study findings: It was reported in a later analysis that an Asian-associated ancestry cluster showed fewer N-insertions than the 666-donor mean. As a later analysis revealed, the rate of TCR association differed by HLA locus, with DRB1 most and HLA-C fewest. Researchers reportedly found TCR beta sequences accurately predicted most subjects' HLA-A and HLA-B alleles.

This CDR3 has 18 amino acids. After removal of 7 bases from V and 0 bases from J, the junction contained 12 bases not matched to a gene. From germline, CDR1 is LNHDA and CDR2 SQIVND (reference sequence). A multiplex PCR was run with 60 Vbeta primers and 13 Jbeta primers. The table came from immunoSEQ multiplex PCR; TCRdb's copy has only in-frame clones and leaves some out. Among about 120,000 clones listed, about 80% were seen once. The clonotype was recovered from a female donor in good health and CMV-seropositive. Sequenced sample: PBMCs. V is TRBV19 and J is TRBJ2-6; 7 nucleotides align to TRBD1. For the CDR3, the DNA is TGTGCCAGTACCCGAACAGGGGTCCCAAACTCTGGGGCCAACGTCCTGACTTTC. Protein sequence: CASTRTGVPNSGANVLTF.